This T cell receptor (beta chain) was profiled in a study of T cells in Graves' hyperthyroidism and ophthalmopathy. This CDR3 contains 11 residues. V lost 2 bases and J 6 bases, leaving 5 bases between the germline ends. CDR1 is GTSNPN, CDR2 SVGIG, per germline (reference sequence). Diagnosis rested on symptoms, serum thyroxine and TRAb, thyroid ultrasound, and orbital computed tomography. RNA transcripts were the template for amplifying TCR beta CDR3 regions. HTBI primers were the set used in a first-round RT-PCR of the TCR CDR3. TCRdb called the multiplex PCR reads again in MiXCR, with one record for every CDR3 protein. The sample holds 560,000 or so distinct CDR3 sequences, roughly 21% seen once. This clonotype came up many times.

Sequencing input: blood. This TCR derives from a man aged 40-49 years with Graves' ophthalmopathy. This chain uses TRBV30 with TRBJ2-1; D is undetermined. In DNA, the CDR3 is TGTGCCTGGAGTCTAGGCAATGAGCAGTTCTTC. Translation gives CAWSLGNEQFF.